This T cell receptor beta chain is from a study of T cell responses to AZD1222 COVID-19 vaccine listed by TCRdb under 2021. Background for the entire study: Because spike-specific TCR depth and breadth did not differ between the two schedules, AZD1222 recipients who got a second dose at roughly 4 weeks were pooled with those who got a second dose at roughly 12 weeks. A total of 233 trial participants underwent TCR sequencing, of whom some 210 received two doses of AZD1222 and about 25 received two doses of the MenACWY control vaccine. Trial participants were enrolled into age subgroups of 18-55, 56-69 and 70-plus years, which contained about 150, 27 and 61 TCR-sequenced participants, respectively. The paper's findings and limits, for the study overall: The 56-69-year group was small, and its depth increase did not reach significance, likely because of low power. Most participants were white British and females outnumbered males, and the authors suggested that clonal diversity may have been underestimated. Vaccine-associated CD4 TCRs spanned the whole spike protein, with dominant responses in regions 160-218 and 743-854. Reportedly, almost half of the unique spike-specific TCRs recognized epitopes lying outside the regions that are mutated in the B.1.351 and B.1.1.7 variants. A significant rise in spike-specific TCR breadth and depth was observed after two AZD1222 doses relative to day 0 and relative to MenACWY recipients. Conclusions about previously exposed vaccinees are limited, since just 5 to 7 AZD1222 recipients were seropositive for SARS-CoV-2 at baseline. Because no day 14 peak-response samples were available, repertoires were characterized only after the peak T cell response.

The CDR3 regions of human TCRbeta chains were subjected to immunosequencing. Per the authors' processing: TCRs in the repertoires were matched against a reference library of SARS-CoV-2-specific TCRs that had been generated with the MIRA antigen-specificity platform. Breadth was defined as the fraction of unique TCRs that were SARS-CoV-2-associated, and depth was defined as the fraction of total T cells that were SARS-CoV-2-associated. Using the MIRA data, each spike-specific TCR was mapped to the spike region that the TCR reacts to and placed in a CD4 or CD8 class. Log10-transformed breadth and depth values were compared by one-way ANOVA with Sidak's multiple comparisons tests. What TCRdb holds here is the immuneACCESS table cut down to in-frame rearrangements. Part of the clones is not present; checked against another copy, under half of the missing clones reflect an unresolved V gene, and the others are unexplained. V, J and clone size are those of that table, while D and trimming were read from the DNA. The sample table holds 120,000 to 150,000 clones, of which approximately 90% were seen once. Roughly 5% of the sample rests with the top ten.

Cut back by 8 bases and 0 bases, the V and J ends lie 11 bases apart. CDR1 SNHLY and CDR2 FYNNEI were looked up in the germline V gene. Reading from cysteine to phenylalanine, the CDR3 counts 14 amino acids. Only the CDR3 DNA stays, 42 bases, in frame from base 1. Notes on this clone: Its antigen is currently not known. The input lacks base qualities; no much larger clone sits a single base away.

The time point tag for this specimen amounts to: baseline before first vaccination. Vaccinee samples came from UK trials COV001 and COV002, including a single-blind randomized controlled phase 2/3 trial of AZD1222 (ChAdOx1 nCoV-19) in healthy adults. Trial participant PBMC samples were collected at day 0 and day 28 after the second dose for TCRbeta chain sequencing. The receptor chain draws on TRBV2 and TRBJ1-3; the D gene assignment is ambiguous. The input for sequencing was peripheral blood, taken on day 0 of AZD1222 vaccination. This TCR derives from an adult in good health. The CDR3 loop reads CASLPTDSGNTIYF. At the DNA level, the sequence is TGTGCCAGCCTCCCGACGGACTCTGGAAACACCATATATTTT.